These T cell receptor beta chains were read from a single sample in a study of vaccination effects on CD4 cells after COVID-19. Only in-frame clones appear in the TCRdb table, and some are missing; sequencing was by immunoSEQ multiplex PCR. Of 55,000 to 75,000 clones in the sample, more than 70% were seen once. No antigens are known for them. Sample: CD4+ T cells from PBMCs cultured with HCoV-NL63 spike peptides, taken before COVID-19 vaccination. These receptors originate from a human donor who received a COVID-19 vaccine. The CDR3 runs from the conserved cysteine through the conserved F or W. A D gene is named only where the DNA matches it firmly. Only some rows state a clone size, as once, few, many or a class for expanded clones.

TRBV6-5,.,.,TRBJ1-2,TGTGCCAGCGGATGGGGCTATGGCTACACCTTC,CASGWGYGYTF
TRBV7-9,.,.,TRBJ2-2,TGTGCCAGCAGCTTATCGGGCGGGGAGCTGTTTTTT,CASSLSGGELFF
TRBV12-3/TRBV12-4,.,few,TRBJ2-1,TGTGCCAGCAGTTCTATCAGCAATGAACAGTTCTTC,CASSSISNEQFF
TRBV30,.,.,TRBJ1-2,TGTGCCTGGAGTGTGGGGGCGGGCTATGGCTACACCTTC,CAWSVGAGYGYTF
TRBV25-1,.,.,TRBJ1-3,TGTGCCAGCAGTGCAAGAGGTTTCTCTGGAAACACCATATATTTT,CASSARGFSGNTIYF
TRBV6-5,.,.,TRBJ1-1,TGTGCCAGCACCCGGGGGACGGTGAACACTGAAGCTTTCTTT,CASTRGTVNTEAFF
TRBV6-2/TRBV6-3,.,few,TRBJ2-1,TGTGCCAGCAGTTACGGGGGGGGGCCCTACAATGAGCAGTTCTTC,CASSYGGGPYNEQFF
TRBV7-2,.,few,TRBJ1-6,TGTGCCAGCAGCTTAGATCGGACAGTTTACTCACCCCTCCACTTT,CASSLDRTVYSPLHF
TRBV11-1,.,.,TRBJ2-1,TGTGCCAGCAGCCACCGGGACTTCTCCTACAATGAGCAGTTCTTC,CASSHRDFSYNEQFF
TRBV9,TRBD2,.,TRBJ2-5,TGTGCCAGCAGCGTAGGGCCGGGACTAGCGGAGACCCAGTACTTC,CASSVGPGLAETQYF
TRBV7-2,TRBD2,.,TRBJ2-1,TGTGCCAGCAGCCCATGGACTAGCGGGGGTAATGAGCAGTTCTTC,CASSPWTSGGNEQFF
TRBV12-3/TRBV12-4,TRBD1,.,TRBJ1-4,TGTGCCAGCAGGACAGGGTTTGAAAAACTGTTTTTT,CASRTGFEKLFF
TRBV5-1,.,few,TRBJ1-3,TGCGCCAGCAGCTTCGGCGACAGGTCCTCTGGAAACACCATATATTTT,CASSFGDRSSGNTIYF
TRBV18,TRBD1,.,TRBJ2-3,TGTGCCAGCTCCCTCCGGGACAGGGCGGCGACAGATACGCAGTATTTT,CASSLRDRAATDTQYF
TRBV5-5,TRBD1,.,TRBJ2-6,TGTGCCAGCAGCTCACTCAACAGGGGTGGCTCTGGGGCCAACGTCCTGACTTTC,CASSSLNRGGSGANVLTF
TRBV18,.,.,TRBJ1-1,TGTGCCAGCCGCCGGGACACGAACACTGAAGCTTTCTTT,CASRRDTNTEAFF
TRBV12-3/TRBV12-4,.,.,TRBJ1-1,TGTGCCAGCAAGGACGGAGTGAACACTGAAGCTTTCTTT,CASKDGVNTEAFF
TRBV5-4,TRBD2,.,TRBJ2-3,TGTGCCAGCAGCTTGCGGACTAGCGGCACAGATACGCAGTATTTT,CASSLRTSGTDTQYF
TRBV6-4,.,.,TRBJ1-2,TGTGCCAGCAGTGACGGGTACTATGGCTACACCTTC,CASSDGYYGYTF
TRBV12-3/TRBV12-4,TRBD1,.,TRBJ1-1,TGTGCCAGCAGTTTCGGACAGGGGAAAGCTTTCTTT,CASSFGQGKAFF
TRBV7-2,.,.,TRBJ2-3,TGTGCCAGCAGCTTAGTACGGGGGATCAGCACAGATACGCAGTATTTT,CASSLVRGISTDTQYF
TRBV25-1,.,.,TRBJ1-6,TGTGCCAGCAGTGAGTTCGGCGGAAATTCACCCCTCCACTTT,CASSEFGGNSPLHF
TRBV5-1,.,.,TRBJ2-1,TGCGCCAGCAGCTTGGGGACATTCTACAATGAGCAGTTCTTC,CASSLGTFYNEQFF
TRBV6-2/TRBV6-3,.,.,TRBJ1-5,TGTGCCAGCAGTTACGAGGGGACGCCCCAGCATTTT,CASSYEGTPQHF
TRBV5-4,TRBD1,.,TRBJ2-5,TGTGCCAGCAGCTTGGATCGGGACAGGCGCCAAGAGACCCAGTACTTC,CASSLDRDRRQETQYF
TRBV9,.,.,TRBJ2-5,TGTGCCAGCAGCCCGGGGGTAGGAGAGACCCAGTACTTC,CASSPGVGETQYF
TRBV5-1,.,.,TRBJ2-3,TGCGCCAGCAGCCTGAGGACAGGCACAGATACGCAGTATTTT,CASSLRTGTDTQYF
TRBV7-2,.,.,TRBJ2-2,TGTGCCAGCAGCTTAGCCACAGTTAACACCGGGGAGCTGTTTTTT,CASSLATVNTGELFF
TRBV7-9,.,.,TRBJ1-1,TGTGCCAGCAGCTTTTCTCATGACAGTTTCACTGAAGCTTTCTTT,CASSFSHDSFTEAFF
TRBV5-5,TRBD2,few,TRBJ2-3,TGTGCCAGCAGTAATCGACTAGCGGGGACCCCCGATACGCAGTATTTT,CASSNRLAGTPDTQYF
TRBV20-1,.,.,TRBJ1-5,TGCAGTGCTAGTGCCGGGGTTCAGCCCCAGCATTTT,CSASAGVQPQHF
TRBV9,.,.,TRBJ1-2,TGTGCCAGCAGCGTAGATCAGGTGGGCTATGGCTACACCTTC,CASSVDQVGYGYTF
TRBV3-1/TRBV3-2,.,.,TRBJ2-2,TGTGCCAGCAGCCAAGTTCGGAGCACCGGGGAGCTGTTTTTT,CASSQVRSTGELFF
TRBV7-2,.,.,TRBJ2-5,TGTGCCAGCAGCTCACCCGACAGGCAAGAGACCCAGTACTTC,CASSSPDRQETQYF
TRBV5-1,.,once,TRBJ2-5,TGCGCCAGCAGCTCGCCCGAACAAGAGACCCAGTACTTC,CASSSPEQETQYF
TRBV13,TRBD1,few,TRBJ1-2,TGTGCCAGCAGCTTATTTAGGGACAGATACTATGGCTACACCTTC,CASSLFRDRYYGYTF
TRBV6-4,TRBD1,.,TRBJ1-2,TGTGCCAGCAGTGACTCCTTCGGGACAGGGAGTGGCTACACCTTC,CASSDSFGTGSGYTF
TRBV7-7,.,.,TRBJ2-4,TGTGCCAGCAGCTTAGACCGGACGGCCGAAGCCAAAAACATTCAGTACTTC,CASSLDRTAEAKNIQYF
TRBV18,TRBD1,.,TRBJ2-5,TGTGCCAGCTCAGAACCGGGACAGGGGGCGGTGTGGACCCAAGAGACCCAGTACTTC,CASSEPGQGAVWTQETQYF
TRBV28,.,once,TRBJ1-5,TGTGCCAGCAGTCGCCGAGGGCGAAGCAATCAGCCCCAGCATTTT,CASSRRGRSNQPQHF
TRBV5-6,TRBD1,.,TRBJ2-1,TGTGCCAGCAGCCCTCGGACAGGGAACAACAATGAGCAGTTCTTC,CASSPRTGNNNEQFF
TRBV6-6,.,.,TRBJ1-5,TGTGCCAGCAGCGCGGCGGGACAAGGCAATCAGCCCCAGCATTTT,CASSAAGQGNQPQHF
TRBV5-5,.,.,TRBJ1-2,TGTGCCAGCAGCTTGGGACGCAACTCGCCTGGCTACACCTTC,CASSLGRNSPGYTF
TRBV6-5,.,.,TRBJ1-4,TGTGCCATACAACCGGGTAATAATGAAAAACTGTTTTTT,CAIQPGNNEKLFF
TRBV6-5,.,few,TRBJ1-6,TGTGCCAGCACTCGACGTACAGAGAGTTCACCCCTCCACTTT,CASTRRTESSPLHF
TRBV19,.,.,TRBJ2-3,TGTGCCAGTAGTGGACGACAGTCCCAGGATACGCAGTATTTT,CASSGRQSQDTQYF
TRBV5-1,.,.,TRBJ2-3,TGCGCCAGCAGCTTGATCCCGGGTGGGGGCACAGATACGCAGTATTTT,CASSLIPGGGTDTQYF
TRBV7-3,.,.,TRBJ2-5,TGTGCCAGCAGCGAAGCCCGGGACTCCGAGGACAAGACCCAGTACTTC,CASSEARDSEDKTQYF
TRBV10-3,.,.,TRBJ1-2,TGTGCCATCAGTGAGTCGTGGGCTTGGGGCTACACCTTC,CAISESWAWGYTF
TRBV4-3,TRBD1,.,TRBJ2-1,TGCGCCAGCAGCCAAGAGCGGACAGGGGTCTACAATGAGCAGTTCTTC,CASSQERTGVYNEQFF
TRBV6-5,.,medium-sized,TRBJ1-5,TGTGCCAGCAGTTTCTCCGGACAGCATAGCAATCAGCCCCAGCATTTT,CASSFSGQHSNQPQHF
TRBV30,.,.,TRBJ1-4,TGTGCCTGGAGTGAGGGACACACCGTTGAAAAACTGTTTTTT,CAWSEGHTVEKLFF
TRBV5-4,TRBD2,once,TRBJ2-1,TGTGCCAGCAGCTTGGGTAGCGGGGAAGGTGAGCAGTTCTTC,CASSLGSGEGEQFF
TRBV6-2/TRBV6-3,.,.,TRBJ2-5,TGTGCCAGCAGCTCCTATCAAGAGACCCAGTACTTC,CASSSYQETQYF
TRBV4-1,.,.,TRBJ1-1,TGCGCCAGCAGGAGGGGGGCGGTAGTGGAGGGCGCTGAAGCTTTCTTT,CASRRGAVVEGAEAFF
TRBV10-1,.,.,TRBJ2-3,TGCGCCAGCAGTGTTGGGGTCACTAGCACAGATACGCAGTATTTT,CASSVGVTSTDTQYF
TRBV4-1,TRBD1,.,TRBJ2-4,TGCGCCAGCAGCCAACTACTCACGCCCAGGGGGCGAGACATTCAGTACTTC,CASSQLLTPRGRDIQYF
TRBV6-1,.,.,TRBJ1-2,TGTGCCAGCAGCCAGGGATCAAACTATGGCTACACCTTC,CASSQGSNYGYTF
TRBV6-1,TRBD1,.,TRBJ1-2,TGTGCCAGCAGTGAAGCGCAGGGGGCCTATGGCTACACCTTC,CASSEAQGAYGYTF
TRBV10-3,.,.,TRBJ1-2,TGTGCCTCGTCAGGACTGGAGGGGTATGGCTACACCTTC,CASSGLEGYGYTF